The entry that follows covers one TCR beta chain sequence. No antigen is known for it. The V end was cut by 3 bases, the J end by 7 bases, with 13 bases between. The CDR3 loop spans 13 amino acids. Germline CDR1 and CDR2: GTSNPN and SVGIG (reference sequence). PCR employed 60 Vbeta and 13 Jbeta primers. Method: immunoSEQ multiplex PCR; TCRdb's copy keeps in-frame clones and lacks some. The table has some 100,000 clones, 76% seen once; the top ten hold 3% to 4.5%. Despite likely unrecorded immune exposures, the donors were nominally healthy at the time of sampling. This record comes from a study of cytomegalovirus exposure and HLA in healthy donors. Findings of the study overall: Accounts indicate the classifier identified cytomegalovirus status with strong specificity and sensitivity. In vitro assays verified that three CMV-associated chains recognized CMV antigens specifically.

This clonotype was obtained from a woman aged 45-65 years in good health and CMV-seropositive. Sequenced input: PBMCs. V gene TRBV30 combines with J gene TRBJ1-5, with D perhaps matching TRBD1 (5 bases). CDR3 coding DNA: TGTGCCTGGAGGGGGCAGTTAGAACAGCCCCAGCATTTT. This gives the protein CAWRGQLEQPQHF.